The rows below give T cell receptor beta chains drawn from one sample of a study of T-cell reconstitution after alpha-beta-depleted transplantation in children. Using its own MiXCR run on the PCR reads, TCRdb lists one record per CDR3 protein. The repertoire holds about 16,000 distinct CDR3 sequences, with 7.7% as singletons. This sample comprised PBMCs, mostly from graft donor cells, obtained 60 days after TCRalphabeta/CD19-depleted stem cell transplant. All receptors come from a boy under two years old who had a stem cell transplant for Wiskott-Aldrich syndrome, so the T cells may come from the graft donor. Both conserved end residues are part of each CDR3. Each record gives: clone size, D gene, V gene, J gene, CDR3 protein, CDR3 DNA. The D gene is left open where the match is weak. A clone size is listed for some rows: how often the clone was seen (once, few, many), or a class if it is expanded.

clone_size: many; d_call: .; v_call: TRBV5-1; j_call: TRBJ2-3; cdr3_aa: CASSLVHPSTDTQYF; cdr3_nt: TGCGCCAGCAGCTTGGTGCACCCTAGCACAGATACGCAGTATTTT
clone_size: many; d_call: .; v_call: TRBV28; j_call: TRBJ1-4; cdr3_aa: CASSPSGTAGGKLFF; cdr3_nt: TGTGCCAGCAGTCCCTCCGGGACCGCAGGTGGAAAACTGTTTTTT
clone_size: .; d_call: TRBD2; v_call: TRBV3-1; j_call: TRBJ2-1; cdr3_aa: CACSQVGTSAYNEQFF; cdr3_nt: TGTGCCTGCTCCCAAGTCGGGACTAGCGCTTACAATGAGCAGTTCTTC
clone_size: many; d_call: TRBD1; v_call: TRBV5-1; j_call: TRBJ1-5; cdr3_aa: CASSPGTGWSPQHF; cdr3_nt: TGCGCCAGCAGCCCCGGGACAGGGTGGTCGCCCCAGCATTTT
clone_size: .; d_call: .; v_call: TRBV3-1; j_call: TRBJ1-1; cdr3_aa: CASSQDAGGTEAFF; cdr3_nt: TGTGCCAGCAGCCAAGACGCTGGAGGGACTGAAGCTTTCTTT
clone_size: few; d_call: .; v_call: TRBV23-1; j_call: TRBJ2-3; cdr3_aa: CASSQLRTLGTDTQYF; cdr3_nt: TGCGCCAGCAGTCAACTCCGGACGCTAGGCACAGATACGCAGTATTTT
clone_size: medium-sized; d_call: .; v_call: TRBV7-9; j_call: TRBJ1-2; cdr3_aa: CASSLRLKNNYGYTF; cdr3_nt: TGTGCCAGCAGCTTACGACTGAAAAATAACTATGGCTACACCTTC
clone_size: .; d_call: TRBD1; v_call: TRBV28; j_call: TRBJ1-2; cdr3_aa: CASSLSVGRRLRDSVYGYTF; cdr3_nt: TGTGCCAGCAGTTTATCGGTCGGTAGGCGCCTCCGGGACAGTGTCTATGGCTACACCTTC
clone_size: few; d_call: .; v_call: TRBV15; j_call: TRBJ1-5; cdr3_aa: CATSSRVRNNQPQHF; cdr3_nt: TGTGCCACCAGCAGCAGGGTCAGGAACAATCAGCCCCAGCATTTT
clone_size: .; d_call: .; v_call: TRBV5-2; j_call: TRBJ2-1; cdr3_aa: CAITPGRGSSNYNEQFF; cdr3_nt: TGTGCCATCACCCCCGGGCGCGGGAGCTCAAACTACAATGAGCAGTTCTTC
clone_size: few; d_call: .; v_call: TRBV5-6; j_call: TRBJ2-1; cdr3_aa: CASSPTYHRDNEQFF; cdr3_nt: TGTGCCAGCAGCCCTACCTACCACAGGGACAATGAGCAGTTCTTC
clone_size: .; d_call: TRBD1; v_call: TRBV7-9; j_call: TRBJ2-5; cdr3_aa: CASSLPGQGFGETQYF; cdr3_nt: TGTGCCAGCAGCCTGCCGGGACAGGGATTTGGAGAGACCCAGTACTTC
clone_size: .; d_call: TRBD2; v_call: TRBV9; j_call: TRBJ2-3; cdr3_aa: CASSVATGSGIRADTQYF; cdr3_nt: TGTGCCAGCAGCGTAGCTACGGGGAGCGGGATAAGGGCAGATACGCAGTATTTT
clone_size: many; d_call: .; v_call: TRBV6-5; j_call: TRBJ2-1; cdr3_aa: CASSSRYNEQFF; cdr3_nt: TGTGCCAGCAGTTCGCGTTACAATGAGCAGTTCTTC
clone_size: many; d_call: .; v_call: TRBV20-1; j_call: TRBJ2-1; cdr3_aa: CSAYLKTGLRYNEQFF; cdr3_nt: TGCAGTGCCTACTTGAAGACGGGGCTCCGGTACAATGAGCAGTTCTTC
clone_size: .; d_call: TRBD1; v_call: TRBV10-3; j_call: TRBJ2-7; cdr3_aa: CAISENRGLLEQYF; cdr3_nt: TGTGCCATCAGTGAAAACAGGGGGTTACTAGAGCAGTACTTC
clone_size: .; d_call: .; v_call: TRBV18; j_call: TRBJ2-1; cdr3_aa: CASSPAGISYNEQFF; cdr3_nt: TGTGCCAGCTCACCGGCAGGGATCTCCTACAATGAGCAGTTCTTC
clone_size: few; d_call: .; v_call: TRBV5-1; j_call: TRBJ2-3; cdr3_aa: CASSSGLITDTQYF; cdr3_nt: TGCGCCAGCAGCTCGGGACTGATCACAGATACGCAGTATTTT
clone_size: many; d_call: TRBD2; v_call: TRBV2; j_call: TRBJ2-3; cdr3_aa: CASRLLAGGWTDTQYF; cdr3_nt: TGTGCCAGCAGGCTACTAGCGGGAGGTTGGACAGATACGCAGTATTTT
clone_size: .; d_call: TRBD1; v_call: TRBV3-1; j_call: TRBJ2-7; cdr3_aa: CATTLEGASAYEQYF; cdr3_nt: TGTGCCACCACCCTTGAGGGGGCTTCGGCCTACGAGCAGTACTTC
clone_size: few; d_call: .; v_call: TRBV7-8; j_call: TRBJ1-6; cdr3_aa: CASSNRALTNSPLHF; cdr3_nt: TGTGCCAGCAGCAACCGGGCCCTTACAAATTCACCCCTCCACTTT
clone_size: many; d_call: TRBD1; v_call: TRBV5-1; j_call: TRBJ2-5; cdr3_aa: CASSPGTGGETQYF; cdr3_nt: TGCGCCAGCAGCCCGGGGACAGGGGGTGAGACCCAGTACTTC
clone_size: many; d_call: .; v_call: TRBV5-1; j_call: TRBJ2-7; cdr3_aa: CASSLAANTYYYISYEQYF; cdr3_nt: TGCGCCAGCAGCTTGGCCGCCAATACCTATTACTACATCTCCTACGAGCAGTACTTC
clone_size: few; d_call: .; v_call: TRBV5-4; j_call: TRBJ2-7; cdr3_aa: CASSPGVPREQYF; cdr3_nt: TGTGCCAGCAGCCCAGGGGTTCCTAGGGAGCAGTACTTC
clone_size: many; d_call: TRBD2; v_call: TRBV28; j_call: TRBJ2-7; cdr3_aa: CASRPQASGFYEQYF; cdr3_nt: TGTGCCAGCAGACCCCAAGCTAGCGGGTTCTACGAGCAGTACTTC
clone_size: many; d_call: TRBD1; v_call: TRBV28; j_call: TRBJ1-1; cdr3_aa: CASSLVRGRDTEAFF; cdr3_nt: TGTGCCAGCAGTTTAGTCAGGGGGCGTGACACTGAAGCTTTCTTT